This T cell receptor beta chain was identified in a study of blood T cell repertoires in COVID-19. Study-wide background: T cells, B-cell-depleted T cells, or PBMCs provided the cDNA or gDNA that served as material.

TCRdb keeps only in-frame clones here, not all; method: immunoSEQ multiplex PCR. The sample contains 45,000 to 55,000 clones, 80% to 90% of which appear only once. Trimming removed 2 bases from V and 1 base from J; junction bases left unmatched: 2. This CDR3 spans 15 amino acids. Germline V gene sequence: CDR1 KGHSH, CDR2 LQKENI. Material for sequencing was peripheral blood. This TCR was recovered from a human donor in a cohort sampled during active COVID-19. The rearrangement uses TRBV18 and TRBJ2-3; 8 nucleotides align to TRBD1. The CDR3 sequence: CASSPGTGGTDTQYF. The CDR3 nucleotides are TGTGCCAGCTCACCAGGGACAGGCGGCACAGATACGCAGTATTTT.